This T cell receptor beta chain was captured by sequencing in a study of CD8 T cells in Susac syndrome. The CDR3 covers 9 residues. Random hexamers were used to reverse transcribe an amount of roughly 0.5 to 1 ug RNA. A single record per CDR3 protein comes from TCRdb applying MiXCR to the immunoSEQ multiplex PCR reads. The sample includes approximately 130,000 distinct CDR3 sequences, under 95% seen only once; the top ten take around 0.24%. Sequences were obtained from CD8+ T cells from PBMCs. This chain links TRBV21-1 with TRBJ2-7. TRBV21-1 is flagged as a pseudogene. This receptor was obtained from a human donor with multiple sclerosis. The CDR3 is CAPLYEQYF. CDR3 DNA: TGTGCCCCTTTATACGAGCAGTACTTC.